This is a list of T cell receptor beta chains from one sample in a study of human thymus T cells. Clones were sequenced by immunoSEQ multiplex PCR, and TCRdb holds only the in-frame ones, with some missing. The data contain 46,000 or so clones, 95% of them singletons. The sequencing input was blood. The source of these receptors is a girl under three years old with a congenital heart defect but otherwise immunologically healthy. Both conserved end residues are part of each CDR3. A D gene is named only where the DNA matches it firmly. Expanded clones are given a class, and other clones once, few, many or no size at all.

clone_size d_call j_call v_call cdr3_nt cdr3_aa
. TRBD2 TRBJ2-5 TRBV5-1 TGCGCCAGCAGCTTGAGGGTGGTAGCGGGCCCCCAAGAGACCCAGTACTTC CASSLRVVAGPQETQYF
. . TRBJ1-4 TRBV5-1 TGCGCCAGCAGCTCCCCTACGGCATCTCAAAAACTGTTTTTT CASSSPTASQKLFF
once . TRBJ1-1 TRBV6-1 TGTGCCAGCAGTGAAGAGTCTGAAGCTTTCTTT CASSEESEAFF
. TRBD1 TRBJ1-2 TRBV27 TGTGCCAGCAGTTTATACCCCGGGACTCGAACAGGGGAAGGGTATGGCTACACCTTC CASSLYPGTRTGEGYGYTF
. . TRBJ2-7 TRBV6-5 . CASSYEPRDFGNEQYF
. . TRBJ2-3 TRBV7-6 TGTGCCAGCAGCTTTCGAGATACGCAGTATTTT CASSFRDTQYF
. TRBD2 TRBJ2-5 TRBV18 TGTGCCAGCTCCCCCGGGCTAGCGGGAACAGGCCAAGAGACCCAGTACTTC CASSPGLAGTGQETQYF
. . TRBJ2-7 TRBV7-2 TGTGCCAGTAGCTTATTCGGGGAGCAGTACTTC CASSLFGEQYF
once TRBD1 TRBJ2-3 TRBV9 TGTGCCAGCAGCGTAGAGAGGGGACAGGGCGCAGATACGCAGTATTTT CASSVERGQGADTQYF
. . TRBJ1-3 TRBV18 TGTGCCAGCTCACCACTGGGGCTAGAAAACACCATATATTTT CASSPLGLENTIYF
. . TRBJ2-5 TRBV5-1 TGCGCCAGCAGCTCGCGACTAGGGGAGACTCAGTACTTC CASSSRLGETQYF
. . TRBJ1-5 TRBV2 TGTGCCAGCAGTGCAGGACCTACAGTACTCAATCAGCCCCAGCATTTT CASSAGPTVLNQPQHF
. . TRBJ2-7 TRBV20-1 TGCAGTGCTGAAGGGGGCTACGAGCAGTACTTC CSAEGGYEQYF
once TRBD1 TRBJ1-1 TRBV6-5 TGTGCCAGCAGTTACTCTGACACAGGGGGCACTGAAGCTTTCTTT CASSYSDTGGTEAFF
. . TRBJ1-1 TRBV18 TGTGCCAGCTCACCAAGCGGACAACTGAACACTGAAGCTTTCTTT CASSPSGQLNTEAFF
. . TRBJ2-3 TRBV7-9 TGTGCCAGCAGGCCTCTTTACGGCTCTGTGGTCTATACGCAGTATTTT CASRPLYGSVVYTQYF
. TRBD1 TRBJ2-1 TRBV6-5 TGTGCCAGTAGTCGTGGGACAGCGAATGAGCAGTTCTTC CASSRGTANEQFF
. . TRBJ2-1 TRBV7-9 TGTGCCAGCAGCTTGGACGTAAGCCTCTACAATGAGCAGTTCTTC CASSLDVSLYNEQFF
. TRBD2 TRBJ2-1 TRBV18 TGTGCCAGCTCACCAGGGGGGGGGAGCTCCTACAATGAGCAGTTCTTC CASSPGGGSSYNEQFF
. TRBD2 TRBJ2-7 TRBV5-1 TGCGCCAGCAGCTCGCAGAGCGGGATCCTCTCCTACGAGCAGTACTTC CASSSQSGILSYEQYF
. TRBD1 TRBJ2-1 TRBV7-9 TGTGCCAGCAGCCGCCCCTGGGACAGGGGCCCGGGCTACAATGAGCAGTTCTTC CASSRPWDRGPGYNEQFF
. . TRBJ2-1 TRBV28 TGTGCCAGCAGTTTACTAGGAAATGAGCAGTTCTTC CASSLLGNEQFF
once . TRBJ1-1 TRBV7-3 TGTGCCAGCAGCGTGAAGGGAGGGACTGAAGCTTTCTTT CASSVKGGTEAFF
. . TRBJ2-1 TRBV2 TGTGCCAGCACCAGCGGGTTGAAGTTCTTC CASTSGLKFF
. . TRBJ2-3 TRBV28 TGTGCCAGTTTAGATACGCAGTATTTT CASLDTQYF
. . TRBJ1-1 TRBV27 TGTGCCAGCAGTTTATTGGGGGGGGCAGAAAAGACTGAAGCTTTCTTT CASSLLGGAEKTEAFF
. . TRBJ2-3 TRBV20-1 TGCAGTGCTAGGCGGCTAGATACGCAGTATTTT CSARRLDTQYF
. . TRBJ1-2 TRBV28 TGTGCCAGCAGTACCCCGGGGCCCTATGGCTACACCTTC CASSTPGPYGYTF
. TRBD1 TRBJ1-1 TRBV15 TGTGCCACCAGCAGAGGTCCGATCGGACAGGCCGTTGAAGCTTTCTTT CATSRGPIGQAVEAFF
. . TRBJ2-1 TRBV5-1 TGCGCCAGCAGCGCCAGGGACGGGAACTCCTACAATGAGCAGTTCTTC CASSARDGNSYNEQFF
. . TRBJ2-5 TRBV28 TGTGCCAGCAGTTTACGAATACTACAAGAGACCCAGTACTTC CASSLRILQETQYF
. TRBD1 TRBJ2-2 TRBV25-1 TGTGCCAGCAGTAAAGGACAGGGGGCTTCCGGGGAGCTGTTTTTT CASSKGQGASGELFF
. TRBD1 TRBJ1-3 TRBV11-2 TGTGCCAGCAGCTTAGGACAGGGGAAAGGAAACACCATATATTTT CASSLGQGKGNTIYF
. TRBD2 TRBJ2-3 TRBV10-2 TGCGCCAGCAGTGAACTAGCGGGAGTGTCAGATACGCAGTATTTT CASSELAGVSDTQYF
. . TRBJ2-3 TRBV2 TGTGCCAGCAGTGAAGAGAATGACGCGGATACGCAGTATTTT CASSEENDADTQYF
. . TRBJ1-2 TRBV4-2 TGTGCCAGCAGCCAAGATCTGTTTGCGGGCTACACCTTC CASSQDLFAGYTF